These 8 T cell receptor beta chains originate from one sample sequenced in a study of tumor-infiltrating lymphocytes in oesophageal squamous cell carcinoma. TCRdb re-derived calls from the PCR reads in MiXCR, one entry per CDR3 protein. The table shows 20,000 or so distinct CDR3 sequences, with over 40% occurring only once. Sequenced sample: normal esophageal tissue next to the tumor. The receptors were sampled from a female donor with esophageal squamous cell carcinoma.

By share, this clonotype counts as medium-sized. The V call is TRBV7-3, the J call TRBJ2-3, with 7 nucleotides matching TRBD1. V was clipped by 5 bases and J by 4 bases; unmatched bases: 3. CDR1 SGHTA and CDR2 FQGTGA come from the germline V gene. This CDR3 has 13 residues. The CDR3 coding sequence is TGTGCCAGCAGCGCCCAGGGGGCAGATACGCAGTATTTT. This codes for CASSAQGADTQYF.

Ten or more counts support this clonotype. A much larger clone lies a single base off, so this may be a read error. The CDR3 spells CASSQTSGRAGQYF. Here the CDR3 DNA reads TGTGCCAGCAGCCAAACTAGCGGGAGGGCCGGGCAGTACTTC. The V and J genes are TRBV7-8 and TRBJ2-5, with 13 positions matching TRBD2. Germline values: CDR1 SGHVS, CDR2 FQNEAQ. The CDR3 has 14 amino acids. V lost 5 bases and J lost 11; bases outside the gene matches: 8. The whole variable domain, filled in from reference TRBV7-8 and TRBJ2-5, reads GAGVSQSPRYKVAKRGQDVALRCDPISGHVSLFWYQQALGQGPEFLTYFQNEAQLDKSGLPSDRFFAERPEGSVSTLKIQRTQQEDSAVYLCASSQTSGRAGQYFGPGTRLLVL.

By frequency in the sample, this clonotype is medium-sized. The rearrangement joins TRBV6-1 to TRBJ2-7; D is possibly TRBD2 (5 bases). The DNA end lines up better with TRBJ2-3; the J call may be wrong. Per the germline V gene, CDR1 is MNHNS and CDR2 is SASEGT. The CDR3 covers 15 residues. CDR3 coding DNA: TGTGCCAGCCGTCGGGATATCGGGCACACAGATACGCAGTATTTT. Protein product: CASRRDIGHTDTQYF.

The chain combines TRBV7-2 with TRBJ2-5; 10 bases agree with TRBD2. TRBJ2-7 explains the end of the DNA better; the J call may be wrong. This CDR3 has 14 amino acids. CDR1 SGHTA and CDR2 FQGNSA come from the germline V gene. The CDR3 DNA is TGTGCCAGCAGCTTACGGACTAGCGGCTACGAGCAGTACTTC. The encoded protein is CASSLRTSGYEQYF.

Turning to this clonotype: Because the CDR3 is missing its conserved closing phenylalanine or tryptophan, this is likely a read error. Because the CDR3's place on the DNA is in doubt, the DNA is left out and the CDR3 is given as listed by TCRdb. This rearrangement joins TRBV7-2 to TRBJ2-7; no DNA check was done on the table's D call, TRBD1. In germline, CDR1 is SGHTA, CDR2 FQGNSA. The CDR3 length equals 15 residues, ends included. CDR3 amino acids: CASSQTTGDGYTFGS.

The V gene is TRBV7-6, the J gene TRBJ2-7, with 11 bases identical to TRBD2. The J segment lost 6 bases and the V segment lost 6 bases, leaving 7 bases of the junction unmatched. The CDR3 spans 14 residues. Germline CDR1 SGHVS, CDR2 FNYEAQ. The CDR3 DNA reads as TGTGCCAGCAGTACCGGGACTAGCGGAGTCGAGCAGTACTTC. It translates to CASSTGTSGVEQYF.

V and J are TRBV7-3 and TRBJ2-5, with a possible D match to TRBD1 (6 bases). The closer fit of TRBJ1-2 to the DNA end suggests the J call may be wrong. CDR1 and CDR2 from the germline V gene are SGHTA and FQGTGA. The CDR3 covers 15 residues. The CDR3 sequence is CASSSQGGQVYGYTF. CDR3 coding DNA: TGTGCCAGCAGCTCTCAAGGGGGGCAAGTCTATGGCTACACCTTC.

The chain uses TRBV9 and TRBJ2-1; TRBD2 agrees at 15 bases. Germline V gene sequence: CDR1 SGDLS, CDR2 YYNGEE. The CDR3 sequence is 17 residues long. Trimming cost V 3 bases and J 3 bases; bases outside gene matches: 4. The CDR3 region has the DNA TGTGCCAGCAGCGCGGGGACTAGCGGGGGGTTCTACAATGAGCAGTTCTTC. Translating it yields CASSAGTSGGFYNEQFF.